Following are 17 T cell receptor beta chains from one sample sequenced in a study of technical replicates of blood from a handful of donors. Assay used: immunoSEQ multiplex PCR; TCRdb lists only in-frame clones, some missing. The sample lists tens of thousands of clones, roughly 96% occurring once. Sequencing input: T cells isolated from PBMCs. The receptors stem from a human donor in good health.

This clone came up once. The CDR3: CASMLAGSYEQYF. Here the CDR3 DNA reads TGTGCCAGCATGTTAGCGGGGTCCTACGAGCAGTACTTC. The chain employs TRBV27 and TRBJ2-7, with TRBD2 matching over 8 bases. This CDR3 comprises 13 residues. The ends lost 7 bases at V and 1 base at J; junction bases unmatched: 3. Germline loops: CDR1 MNHEY, CDR2 SMNVEV (reference sequence).

The gene calls are TRBV4-1 and TRBJ2-3, with 9 bases identical to TRBD2. V lost 0 bases and J lost 4; bases outside the gene matches: 11. This CDR3 contains 18 residues. Germline values: CDR1 MGHRA, CDR2 YSYEKL. The chain's CDR3 is CASSQDRRAGGRADTQYF. The CDR3 region has the DNA TGCGCCAGCAGCCAAGATCGGAGGGCGGGAGGGCGGGCAGATACGCAGTATTTT.

This chain connects TRBV2 to TRBJ1-2; possibly TRBD1 for D (5 bases). Looked up from germline, CDR1 is SNHLY and CDR2 is FYNNEI. This CDR3 contains 13 residues. V lost 4 bases, J lost 8 bases, and 14 bases lay in between. The CDR3 sequence: CASSGQGIEGYTF. In DNA form, the CDR3 reads TGTGCCAGCAGTGGTCAGGGCATCGAAGGCTACACCTTC.

The chain couples TRBV19 to TRBJ1-1; 10 nucleotides align to TRBD1. This CDR3 has 13 residues. The germline V gene has CDR1 LNHDA and CDR2 SQIVND (reference sequence). V was clipped by 7 bases and J by 5 bases; unmatched bases: 4. In DNA form, the CDR3 reads TGTGCCAGTAAGGGACAGGGGAGGACTGAAGCTTTCTTT. Residues: CASKGQGRTEAFF.

This chain joins TRBV5-1 and TRBJ1-1, with 7 bases that match TRBD1. CDR3 length equals 15 residues. J was trimmed by 2 bases and V by 4 bases; bases with no gene match: 8. Germline CDR1 and CDR2: SGHRS and YFSETQ. In nucleotides, the CDR3 is TGCGCCAGCAGCGGCGGGACAGCATTTAACACTGAAGCTTTCTTT. Translation gives CASSGGTAFNTEAFF.

The chain joins TRBV25-1 to TRBJ1-1; D is ambiguous. Germline V gene sequence: CDR1 MGHDK, CDR2 SYGVNS. Deletions cut 8 bases from V and 5 bases from J, with 21 bases between. The CDR3 sequence is 15 residues long. CDR3 loop: CASSRFGAHTTEAFF. DNA for the CDR3: TGTGCCAGCTCCCGATTCGGAGCACATACTACTGAAGCTTTCTTT.

The DNA of the CDR3 is TGTGCCAGCAGCTTGGTCGGGGATAGAGAGACCCAGTACTTC. Protein sequence: CASSLVGDRETQYF. The genes are TRBV5-4 and TRBJ2-5, with a tentative D call TRBD2 (5 bases). With 0 bases removed from V and 4 bases from J, the gap between germline ends came to 10 bases. This CDR3 comprises 14 residues. In germline, CDR1 is SGHNT, CDR2 YYREEE (reference sequence).

This clone was observed a single time. V usage is TRBV6-1 and J usage is TRBJ2-7; TRBD1 aligns across 7 bases. J lost 1 base, V lost 5 bases, and 8 bases had no gene match. The CDR3 length is 15 residues. Germline CDR1 reads MNHNS; CDR2 reads SASEGT. This CDR3 reads CASSRGAQGSYEQYF. CDR3 DNA: TGTGCCAGCAGTCGTGGAGCACAGGGGTCCTACGAGCAGTACTTC.

V and J are TRBV5-4 and TRBJ1-1; no reliable D call. Trimming stripped 2 bases from V and 1 base from J, with 9 bases between. The CDR3 runs 14 residues. Germline V CDR1 and CDR2: SGHNT, YYREEE (reference sequence). The CDR3 nucleotides read TGTGCCAGCAGCTTCGGTCGGTCGAACACTGAAGCTTTCTTT. Amino acids: CASSFGRSNTEAFF.

The V call is TRBV4-1, the J call TRBJ2-2, with D tentatively TRBD2 (6 bases). V lost 2 bases and J 5 bases, leaving 15 bases between the germline ends. Germline values: CDR1 MGHRA, CDR2 YSYEKL. CDR3 size: 16 residues. The CDR3 reads CASSQMEGSVTGELFF. The CDR3 coding sequence is TGCGCCAGCAGCCAAATGGAGGGGTCGGTAACCGGGGAGCTGTTTTTT.

This chain links TRBV27 with TRBJ2-7; D is undetermined. CDR1 MNHEY and CDR2 SMNVEV come from the germline V gene (reference sequence). This CDR3 has 12 residues. Trimming took off 5 bases at V and 2 bases at J, with 7 bases between the two ends. The CDR3 nucleotides are TGTGCCAGCAGTCCGAGTCCCTACGAGCAGTACTTC. This translates into CASSPSPYEQYF.

The V and J genes are TRBV11-3 and TRBJ1-5; weak D call: TRBD1 (6 bases). Per the germline V gene, CDR1 is SGHNT and CDR2 is YENEEA. The CDR3 spans 18 residues. V was cut by 4 bases and J by 4 bases, with 23 bases left in between. The chain's CDR3 is CASSYLSPSYRENQPQHF. The CDR3 DNA sequence: TGTGCCAGCAGCTACCTTTCCCCCTCCTACAGGGAGAATCAGCCCCAGCATTTT.

The gene calls are TRBV2 and TRBJ2-1, with 9 bases identical to TRBD2. Germline V gene sequence: CDR1 SNHLY, CDR2 FYNNEI. This CDR3 is 17 amino acids long. V trimming: 5 bases; J trimming: 6 bases; junction bases outside the gene matches: 14. CDR3 DNA: TGTGCCAGCAGTACGCCAGGAGCGGGGACTAGCAGCAATGAGCAGTTCTTC. Its translation is CASSTPGAGTSSNEQFF. The full variable domain, completed using reference TRBV2 and TRBJ2-1, is EPEVTQTPSHQVTQMGQEVILRCVPISNHLYFYWYRQILGQKVEFLVSFYNNEISEKSEIFDDQFSVERPDGSNFTLKIRSTKLEDSAMYFCASSTPGAGTSSNEQFFGPGTRLTVL.

The V call is TRBV6-1, the J call TRBJ1-1; D is ambiguous. Trimming took 3 bases from V and 3 from J, leaving 8 bases between them. Germline V gene sequence: CDR1 MNHNS, CDR2 SASEGT. The CDR3 consists of 13 residues. CDR3 amino acids: CASSDLRDTEAFF. For the CDR3, the DNA is TGTGCCAGCAGTGATCTACGGGACACTGAAGCTTTCTTT.

This clone was detected only once. The gene calls are TRBV19 and TRBJ1-5; tentatively, D is TRBD1 (5 bases). V was cut by 2 bases and J by 1 base, with 15 bases left in between. The germline V gene encodes CDR1 LNHDA and CDR2 SQIVND (reference sequence). This CDR3 region has 17 residues. CDR3: CASSIRGGDPSNQPQHF. In DNA, the CDR3 is TGTGCCAGTAGTATAAGGGGAGGTGATCCGAGCAATCAGCCCCAGCATTTT.

The genes are TRBV29-1 and TRBJ2-2, with D maybe TRBD1 (6 bases). V shed 3 bases and J shed 5 bases, with 13 bases lying between them. This CDR3 spans 14 amino acids. Looked up from germline, CDR1 is SQVTM and CDR2 is ANQGSEA. Written as DNA, the CDR3 is TGCAGCGTTGATGGGGGACAAATGACCGGGGAGCTGTTTTTT. It translates to CSVDGGQMTGELFF.

This rearrangement joins TRBV6-1 to TRBJ1-1; the D is unclear. The germline gives CDR1 MNHNS, CDR2 SASEGT. Between the trimmed V and J ends, which lost 3 bases and 4 bases, there was a span of 9 bases. The CDR3 totals 13 residues. This CDR3 reads CASSESRVTEAFF. Written as DNA, the CDR3 is TGTGCCAGCAGTGAGAGTAGAGTCACTGAAGCTTTCTTT.